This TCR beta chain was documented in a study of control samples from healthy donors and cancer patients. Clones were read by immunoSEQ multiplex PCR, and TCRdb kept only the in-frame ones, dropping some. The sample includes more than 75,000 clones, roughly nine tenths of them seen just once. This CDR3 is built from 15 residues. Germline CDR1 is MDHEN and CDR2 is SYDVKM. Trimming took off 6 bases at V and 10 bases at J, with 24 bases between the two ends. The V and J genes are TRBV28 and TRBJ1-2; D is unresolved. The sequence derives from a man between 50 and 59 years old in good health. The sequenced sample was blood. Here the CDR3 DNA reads TGTGCCAGCAGCCTACGCCCCGTGGTCCGTCCCCACTACACCTTC. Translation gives CASSLRPVVRPHYTF.